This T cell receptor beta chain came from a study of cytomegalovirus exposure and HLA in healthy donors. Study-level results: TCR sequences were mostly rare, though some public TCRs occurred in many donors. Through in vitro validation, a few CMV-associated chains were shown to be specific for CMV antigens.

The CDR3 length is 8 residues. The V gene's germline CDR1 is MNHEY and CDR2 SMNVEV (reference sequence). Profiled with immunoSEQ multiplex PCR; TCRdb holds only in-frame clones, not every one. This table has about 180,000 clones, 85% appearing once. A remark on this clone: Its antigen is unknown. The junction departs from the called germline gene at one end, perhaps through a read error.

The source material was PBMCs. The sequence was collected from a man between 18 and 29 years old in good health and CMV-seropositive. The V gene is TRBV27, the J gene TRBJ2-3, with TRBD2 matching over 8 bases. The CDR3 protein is CATAGGIF. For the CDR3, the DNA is TGTGCCACCGCGGGGGGAATTTTT.